The source of this T cell receptor beta chain is a study of blood T cell repertoires in COVID-19. Study-level information: Sample material is recorded as cDNA or gDNA derived from T cells, B-cell-depleted T cells, or PBMCs.

Authors' analysis steps: Reference gene primer amplification gave estimated nucleated cell counts. Assay used: immunoSEQ multiplex PCR; TCRdb lists only in-frame clones, some missing. That table is the source of V, J and clone size, and D and trimming were worked out from the DNA. Of about 490,000 clones in the sample, approximately 85% are singletons; the top ten hold 3% to 4%. This clone occurred a few times. The sequence came from a human donor in a cohort sampled during active COVID-19. Input material: peripheral blood.

The chain's CDR3 is CASSRGTSGNSNTGELFF. CDR3 nucleotide sequence: TGCGCCAGCAGCCGCGGGACTAGCGGGAACTCGAACACCGGGGAGCTGTTTTTT. The chain recombines TRBV5-1 with TRBJ2-2; 13 bases are shared with TRBD2. V lost 4 bases and J lost 0; bases outside the gene matches: 6. The CDR3 length is 18 residues. Germline V gives CDR1 SGHRS, CDR2 YFSETQ. Supplemented by reference TRBV5-1 and TRBJ2-2, the full variable domain reads KAGVTQTPRYLIKTRGQQVTLSCSPISGHRSVSWYQQTPGQGLQFLFEYFSETQRNKGNFPGRFSGRQFSNSRSEMNVSTLELGDSALYLCASSRGTSGNSNTGELFFGEGSRLTVL.